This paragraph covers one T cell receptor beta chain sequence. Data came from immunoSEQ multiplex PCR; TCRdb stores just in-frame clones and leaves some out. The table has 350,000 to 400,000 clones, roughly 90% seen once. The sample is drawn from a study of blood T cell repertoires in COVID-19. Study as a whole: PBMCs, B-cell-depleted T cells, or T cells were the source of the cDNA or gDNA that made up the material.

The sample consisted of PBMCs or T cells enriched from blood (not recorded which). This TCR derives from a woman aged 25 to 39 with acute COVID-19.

CDR3 nucleotides: TGTGCCAGCAGCTACCACAGGGGCAGGGGAACAGTAACTGAAGCTTTCTTT. Translation: CASSYHRGRGTVTEAFF. The chain employs TRBV3-1 (or the pseudogene TRBV3-2) and TRBJ1-1; 7 bases are a match to TRBD1. Germline V CDR1 and CDR2: LGHDT, YNNKEL (reference sequence). V shed 5 bases and J 5 bases; nucleotides not matched to a gene: 17. The CDR3 is made up of 17 amino acids.